The 23 T cell receptor beta chains below come from one sample, sequenced in a study of OX40 agonist ivuxolimab in advanced cancers. Sequencing was performed with immunoSEQ multiplex PCR; in TCRdb, only in-frame clones are kept and a portion is missing. Here the sample spans some 50,000 clones, about nine tenths being singletons. The sample here was CD4+ or CD8+ T cells sorted from blood, taken in a trial of the OX40 agonist ivuxolimab. These receptor sequences come from an adult with an advanced solid tumor such as melanoma, head and neck, liver or kidney cancer.

The chain uses TRBV5-1 and TRBJ1-4; unclear D gene. With 0 bases removed from V and 10 bases from J, the gap between germline ends came to 4 bases. This CDR3 has 11 residues. Germline CDR1 and CDR2: SGHRS and YFSETQ. The CDR3, as DNA: TGCGCCAGCAGCTTGGATGGAAAACTGTTTTTT. Its protein is CASSLDGKLFF.

In this sample, this clone turned up once. The chain uses TRBV6-5 and TRBJ1-5; D is perhaps TRBD1 (5 bases). Germline CDR1 reads MNHEY; CDR2 reads SVGAGI. V lost 0 bases and J 4 bases, leaving 10 bases between the germline ends. CDR3 length: 15 amino acids. In DNA form, the CDR3 reads TGTGCCAGCAGTTACTCTCAGGGAGGGAATCAGCCCCAGCATTTT. Translating gives CASSYSQGGNQPQHF.

The chain employs TRBV28 and TRBJ2-1; D perhaps matches TRBD1 (6 bases). The germline V gene encodes CDR1 MDHEN and CDR2 SYDVKM. The CDR3 extends over 15 amino acids. Deletions cut 6 bases from V and 2 bases from J, with 14 bases between. CDR3 bases: TGTGCCAGCAGCACCACAGGGCCCCCCTACAATGAGCAGTTCTTC. Its protein is CASSTTGPPYNEQFF.

This sequence joins TRBV6-1 and TRBJ1-2; unclear D gene. Trimming removed 2 bases at V and 0 bases at J, with 10 bases between. CDR1 is MNHNS and CDR2 is SASEGT in the germline V gene. The CDR3 has 15 residues. In DNA form, the CDR3 reads TGTGCCAGCAGTGAATTGTTTAGCCCTAACTATGGCTACACCTTC. This encodes CASSELFSPNYGYTF.

This chain joins TRBV7-9 and TRBJ2-6; D is uncertain. The CDR3 sequence is 15 residues long. Germline-derived CDR1 and CDR2 are SEHNR and FQNEAQ (reference sequence). Between the trimmed V and J ends, which lost 4 bases and 3 bases, there was a span of 10 bases. Here the CDR3 DNA reads TGTGCCAGCAGCTCGGAGTGGATTGGGGCCAACGTCCTGACTTTC. Amino acids: CASSSEWIGANVLTF.

The chain is built from TRBV2 and TRBJ1-5; perhaps TRBD1 as D (6 bases). Per germline, CDR1 SNHLY and CDR2 FYNNEI. With 2 bases removed from V and 7 bases from J, the gap between germline ends came to 9 bases. The CDR3 is 13 residues long. The CDR3 nucleotides are TGTGCCAGCAGTGAACCAGGGGTCCAGCCCCAGCATTTT. Translating it yields CASSEPGVQPQHF. Complete variable domain (other parts from reference TRBV2 and TRBJ1-5): EPEVTQTPSHQVTQMGQEVILRCVPISNHLYFYWYRQILGQKVEFLVSFYNNEISEKSEIFDDQFSVERPDGSNFTLKIRSTKLEDSAMYFCASSEPGVQPQHFGDGTRLSIL.

The rearrangement uses TRBV9 and TRBJ2-7; 9 bases line up with TRBD2. CDR3 length: 15 amino acids. Germline V gives CDR1 SGDLS, CDR2 YYNGEE. V lost 5 bases to trimming and J lost 1 base; unmatched junction nucleotides: 7. The DNA for the CDR3 is TGTGCCAGCAGTTGGGGGCTAGCGGGATCCTACGAGCAGTACTTC. This translates into CASSWGLAGSYEQYF.

The J gene is TRBJ2-1, the V gene TRBV29-1, with D unresolved. The length of the CDR3 is 10 residues. V was shortened by 3 bases and J by 6 bases, with 3 bases between the two germline ends. CDR1 is SQVTM and CDR2 is ANQGSEA in the germline V gene. The CDR3 sequence: CSVDRNEQFF. The DNA for the CDR3 is TGCAGCGTTGACCGCAATGAGCAGTTCTTC.

This clone was seen more than once but under ten times. The DNA of the CDR3 is TGTGCCACCAGCAGAGATAGCGGGGGGGCCAGGGAGCAGTTCTTC. Its translation: CATSRDSGGAREQFF. The chain is built from TRBV15 and TRBJ2-1; 11 bases are a match to TRBD2. Germline V gene lookup returns CDR1 LNHNV and CDR2 YYDKDF (reference sequence). The V segment lost 0 bases and the J segment 10 bases; nucleotides outside the gene matches: 5. This CDR3 spans 15 amino acids.

The chain has TRBV7-2 and TRBJ2-6; D is unresolved. CDR3 length: 15 amino acids. Per germline, CDR1 SGHTA and CDR2 FQGNSA. The V end was cut by 4 bases, the J end by 0 bases, with 7 bases between. For the CDR3, the DNA is TGTGCCAGCAGCTCAGACAACTCTGGGGCCAACGTCCTGACTTTC. Residues: CASSSDNSGANVLTF. The entire variable domain, with the rest obtained from reference TRBV7-2 and TRBJ2-6, is as follows: GAGVSQSPSNKVTEKGKDVELRCDPISGHTALYWYRQSLGQGLEFLIYFQGNSAPDKSGLPSDRFSAERTGGSVSTLTIQRTQQEDSAVYLCASSSDNSGANVLTFGAGSRLTVL.

V is TRBV4-1 and J is TRBJ2-2, with D hard to call. This CDR3 is 16 amino acids long. Germline lookup yields CDR1 MGHRA and CDR2 YSYEKL. Trimming left V 0 bases short and J 7 bases short, with 15 bases between. The CDR3 DNA follows: TGCGCCAGCAGCCAAGATAGAGTCCTCCAAGGCGGGGAGCTGTTTTTT. This codes for CASSQDRVLQGGELFF.

The chain employs TRBV11-2 and TRBJ1-5, with 7 nucleotides matching TRBD1. There are 14 residues in the CDR3. Germline CDR1 reads SGHAT; CDR2 reads FQNNGV. Trimming removed 2 bases from V and 7 bases from J; junction bases left unmatched: 5. The CDR3 is CASSLTGVGQPQHF. The CDR3 bases are TGTGCCAGCAGCTTAACAGGGGTGGGGCAGCCCCAGCATTTT.

The chain joins TRBV19 to TRBJ1-2; unclear D gene. The CDR3 runs to 14 residues. The germline V and J ends were trimmed by 2 bases and 1 base, with 8 bases remaining between them. Germline V lookup: CDR1 LNHDA, CDR2 SQIVND (reference sequence). In DNA form, the CDR3 reads TGTGCCAGTAGTATAACGGCCAGTAACTATGGCTACACCTTC. Its translation is CASSITASNYGYTF.

CDR3 nucleotides: TGTGCCAGCTCACCCCGGCAGGCAGGCCCGAACACCGGGGAGCTGTTTTTT. Translated: CASSPRQAGPNTGELFF. The chain couples TRBV18 to TRBJ2-2; D is uncertain. Trimming removed 3 bases at V and 0 bases at J, with 14 bases between. There are 17 residues in the CDR3. Germline CDR1 reads KGHSH; CDR2 reads LQKENI.

This sequence joins TRBV7-8 and TRBJ1-4; tentatively, D is TRBD1 (5 bases). There are 13 residues in the CDR3. CDR1 SGHVS and CDR2 FQNEAQ come from the germline V gene. Trimming cost V 5 bases and J 9 bases, with 13 bases left between them. The CDR3 here is CASSPGVGKKLFF. DNA of the CDR3: TGTGCCAGCAGCCCGGGGGTGGGGAAAAAACTGTTTTTT. The whole variable domain, remainder taken from reference TRBV7-8 and TRBJ1-4, is GAGVSQSPRYKVAKRGQDVALRCDPISGHVSLFWYQQALGQGPEFLTYFQNEAQLDKSGLPSDRFFAERPEGSVSTLKIQRTQQEDSAVYLCASSPGVGKKLFFGSGTQLSVL.

The V and J genes are TRBV5-1 and TRBJ1-6; possible D gene TRBD1, 6 bases. The CDR3 is made up of 15 amino acids. V was shortened by 3 bases and J by 7 bases, with 14 bases between the two germline ends. CDR1 is SGHRS and CDR2 is YFSETQ in the germline V gene. The CDR3 DNA reads TGCGCCAGCAGCTATGAAAGGCAGGGGAATTCACCCCTCCACTTT. Translating it yields CASSYERQGNSPLHF.

Written as DNA, the CDR3 is TGTGCCAGTTCACAGAAGACGAACACTGAAGCTTTCTTT. Translation gives CASSQKTNTEAFF. The chain employs TRBV6-1 and TRBJ1-1; D not certain. Germline loops: CDR1 MNHNS, CDR2 SASEGT. The V end was cut by 9 bases, the J end by 1 base, with 12 bases between. This CDR3 has 13 amino acids.

V is TRBV6-1 and J is TRBJ2-1; tentative D call: TRBD1 (6 bases). The CDR3 contains 14 residues. Germline CDR1 reads MNHNS; CDR2 reads SASEGT. Trimming took off 2 bases at V and 8 bases at J, with 13 bases between the two ends. CDR3 protein: CASSEIDRYYEQFF. CDR3 DNA sequence: TGTGCCAGCAGTGAAATCGACAGGTACTATGAGCAGTTCTTC.

The gene calls are TRBV5-8 and TRBJ2-2; possibly TRBD2 for D (6 bases). The CDR3 has 16 amino acids. The V gene lost 0 bases and the J gene lost 2 bases, with 11 bases spanning the gap. CDR1 is SGHTS, CDR2 YDEGEE, per germline. Here the CDR3 reads CASSLASTRNTGELFF. The CDR3 DNA reads as TGTGCCAGCAGCTTGGCCTCGACTAGAAACACCGGGGAGCTGTTTTTT.

The chain joins TRBV21-1 to TRBJ1-3; whether TRBD1, the table's D call, matches the DNA was not checked. TRBV21-1 counts as a pseudogene. The CDR3 totals 12 residues. The DNA of the CDR3 is TGTGCCAGCAAACACGCACGAAACACCATATATTTT. It translates to CASKHARNTIYF.

The chain carries TRBV2 and TRBJ1-6, with a weak D call TRBD1 (5 bases). CDR3 length equals 13 residues. V lost 3 bases, J lost 9 bases, and 9 bases lay in between. Germline V gives CDR1 SNHLY, CDR2 FYNNEI. The CDR3 here is CASSDRRGSPLHF. DNA for the CDR3: TGTGCCAGCAGTGACAGGAGGGGTTCACCCCTCCACTTT.

This clone was seen a few times. The chain is built from TRBV6-4 and TRBJ2-7; 10 bases are shared with TRBD2. V lost 2 bases, J lost 8 bases, and 3 bases stayed unmatched. This CDR3 has 13 residues. Germline CDR1 reads MRHNA; CDR2 reads SNTAGT. The CDR3, as DNA: TGTGCCAGCAGTGACACTAGCGGGACCCAGCAGTACTTC. Translation gives CASSDTSGTQQYF.

This clone turned up a few times. The V gene is TRBV27, the J gene TRBJ1-2, with 7 nucleotides matching TRBD1. Trimming took 6 bases from V and 4 from J; bases not matched to a gene: 5. There are 13 residues in the CDR3. Germline V CDR1 and CDR2: MNHEY, SMNVEV (reference sequence). CDR3 nucleotide sequence: TGTGCCAGCAGCGAACAGGGGAGCTATGGCTACACCTTC. This sequence encodes CASSEQGSYGYTF.